The 25 T cell receptor beta chains given below trace back to one sample, sequenced in a study of T cell changes during pregnancy in multiple sclerosis. Assay used: immunoSEQ multiplex PCR; TCRdb lists only in-frame clones, some missing. The table lists around 57,000 clones, 85% to 95% of them singletons. Sample: CD4+ T cells from peripheral blood mononuclear cells, taken in the third trimester of pregnancy. The receptors were gathered from a female donor with multiple sclerosis, enrolled in a pregnancy study.

This clone was found a few times. The chain couples TRBV2 to TRBJ1-1; D not certain. This CDR3 spans 14 amino acids. V dropped 2 bases and J dropped 5 bases, with 12 bases sitting between them. From germline, CDR1 is SNHLY and CDR2 FYNNEI. The DNA for the CDR3 is TGTGCCAGCAGTGAAACGGGGAAGAGGACTGAAGCTTTCTTT. Amino acid sequence: CASSETGKRTEAFF.

This chain connects TRBV30 to TRBJ2-2; the match to TRBD2 covers 16 bases. Germline V gene lookup returns CDR1 GTSNPN and CDR2 SVGIG (reference sequence). The CDR3 sequence is 16 residues long. The V and J ends lost 5 bases and 4 bases, in that order; junction bases with no gene match: 4. The CDR3 sequence: CAWGTSGRAGTGELFF. CDR3 DNA sequence: TGTGCCTGGGGGACTAGCGGGAGGGCGGGCACCGGGGAGCTGTTTTTT.

This rearrangement joins TRBV9 to TRBJ2-1; 9 bases match TRBD2. From germline, CDR1 is SGDLS and CDR2 YYNGEE. This CDR3 contains 14 residues. V gave up 2 bases and J gave up 8 bases; unmatched junction bases: 5. CDR3 region: CASSVLSGSYEQFF. CDR3 DNA sequence: TGTGCCAGCAGCGTTCTTAGCGGGAGTTATGAGCAGTTCTTC.

The chain employs TRBV5-6 and TRBJ1-6, with D unclear. Germline V gives CDR1 SGHDT, CDR2 YYEEEE. The CDR3 totals 15 residues. The V and J ends lost 3 bases and 0 bases respectively, with 7 bases between them. CDR3 amino acids: CASSSLRSYNSPLHF. CDR3 nucleotide sequence: TGTGCCAGCAGCTCCCTCCGCTCCTATAATTCACCCCTCCACTTT.

The chain is built from TRBV28 and TRBJ1-1, with TRBD1 identical over 7 bases. The CDR3 totals 13 residues. Looked up from germline, CDR1 is MDHEN and CDR2 is SYDVKM. After removal of 8 bases from V and 2 bases from J, the junction contained 5 bases not matched to a gene. The CDR3 here is CASGRQGNTEAFF. CDR3 nucleotides: TGTGCCAGCGGTAGACAGGGTAACACTGAAGCTTTCTTT. The variable domain in full, with the rest retrieved from reference TRBV28 and TRBJ1-1, is DVKVTQSSRYLVKRTGEKVFLECVQDMDHENMFWYRQDPGLGLRLIYFSYDVKMKEKGDIPEGYSVSREKKERFSLILESASTNQTSMYLCASGRQGNTEAFFGQGTRLTVV.

The V call is TRBV27, the J call TRBJ2-5; 9 nucleotides agree with TRBD1. With 6 bases clipped from V and 6 bases from J, the junction kept 11 bases outside the gene matches. The CDR3 sequence is 15 residues long. Per germline, CDR1 MNHEY and CDR2 SMNVEV (reference sequence). The CDR3 protein is CASSPTGGAGKTQYF. The CDR3 nucleotides read TGTGCCAGCAGCCCTACAGGGGGCGCGGGTAAGACCCAGTACTTC.

This chain links TRBV10-3 with TRBJ1-1; weak D call: TRBD1 (6 bases). The CDR3 covers 11 residues. Trimming removed 5 bases at V and 6 bases at J, with 7 bases between. Germline V gene lookup returns CDR1 ENHRY and CDR2 SYGVKD. Here the CDR3 DNA reads TGTGCCATCAGTACAGGGTCTGAAGCTTTCTTT. The encoded protein is CAISTGSEAFF.

CDR3 nucleotide sequence: TGCGCCAGCAGTTCCGCGGGAGCCAACTCCTACAATGAGCAGTTCTTC. The encoded protein is CASSSAGANSYNEQFF. The chain couples TRBV5-1 to TRBJ2-1; 7 positions match TRBD2. Germline V gene data show CDR1 as SGHRS and CDR2 as YFSETQ. V dropped 5 bases and J dropped 0; count of bases not matched to a gene: 8. CDR3 length equals 16 residues. The full variable domain, with the rest looked up from reference TRBV5-1 and TRBJ2-1, is KAGVTQTPRYLIKTRGQQVTLSCSPISGHRSVSWYQQTPGQGLQFLFEYFSETQRNKGNFPGRFSGRQFSNSRSEMNVSTLELGDSALYLCASSSAGANSYNEQFFGPGTRLTVL.

The genes are TRBV5-5 and TRBJ2-2; 7 nucleotides agree with TRBD1. The V gene end was trimmed by 0 bases and the J gene end by 2 bases; junction bases not matched to a gene: 4. The CDR3 is made up of 16 amino acids. Per germline, CDR1 SGHKS and CDR2 YYEKEE (reference sequence). CDR3 sequence reads: CASSLGTGANTGELFF. The DNA of the CDR3 is TGTGCCAGCAGCTTGGGGACAGGCGCTAACACCGGGGAGCTGTTTTTT.

Concerning this clone itself: Other DNA sequences from this sample encode an identical CDR3 as well. The chain carries TRBV11-3 and TRBJ2-7, with D possibly being TRBD1 (6 bases). The V and J ends lost 0 bases and 3 bases respectively, with 6 bases between them. The CDR3 runs 13 residues. Germline V CDR1 and CDR2: SGHNT, YENEEA. The chain's CDR3 is CASSLDRGYEQYF. CDR3 nucleotide sequence: TGTGCCAGCAGCTTAGACAGGGGCTACGAGCAGTACTTC.

The chain links TRBV5-1 to TRBJ2-3; 8 bases line up with TRBD2. From germline, CDR1 is SGHRS and CDR2 YFSETQ. The V and J ends lost 1 base and 3 bases, in that order; junction bases with no gene match: 4. The CDR3 runs 15 residues. This CDR3 reads CASSLYGRGTDTQYF. For the CDR3, the DNA is TGCGCCAGCAGCTTGTACGGGAGGGGGACAGATACGCAGTATTTT.

The rearrangement links TRBV11-2 to TRBJ2-5; D gene unclear. This CDR3 is built from 12 residues. CDR1 and CDR2 (germline): SGHAT, FQNNGV. Deletions cut 5 bases from V and 4 bases from J, with 8 bases between. The CDR3 sequence: CASSPHSETQYF. The DNA for the CDR3 is TGTGCCAGCAGCCCGCACTCAGAGACCCAGTACTTC.

The V and J genes are TRBV18 and TRBJ2-6, with D possibly TRBD1 on 5 matching bases. The CDR3 has 19 amino acids. From germline, CDR1 is KGHSH and CDR2 LQKENI. V shed 8 bases and J shed 0 bases, with 23 bases lying between them. CDR3 bases: TGTGCCAGCCCACATATACCGACAGCCCCGAGCTCTGGGGCCAACGTCCTGACTTTC. It encodes CASPHIPTAPSSGANVLTF. The full variable domain, with the rest looked up from reference TRBV18 and TRBJ2-6, is NAGVMQNPRHLVRRRGQEARLRCSPMKGHSHVYWYRQLPEEGLKFMVYLQKENIIDESGMPKERFSAEFPKEGPSILRIQQVVRGDSAAYFCASPHIPTAPSSGANVLTFGAGSRLTVL.

The rearrangement links TRBV5-5 to TRBJ1-1; possibly TRBD1 for D (5 bases). The CDR3 covers 14 residues. V lost 3 bases and J lost 1, with 10 bases in between. The V gene's germline CDR1 is SGHKS and CDR2 YYEKEE (reference sequence). The CDR3 region is CASSWGGANTEAFF. The CDR3 nucleotides read TGTGCCAGCAGCTGGGGTGGGGCGAACACTGAAGCTTTCTTT. The variable domain in full, with the rest retrieved from reference TRBV5-5 and TRBJ1-1, is DAGVTQSPTHLIKTRGQQVTLRCSPISGHKSVSWYQQVLGQGPQFIFQYYEKEERGRGNFPDRFSARQFPNYSSELNVNALLLGDSALYLCASSWGGANTEAFFGQGTRLTVV.

This sequence joins TRBV5-4 and TRBJ2-1; D possibly corresponds to TRBD2 (6 bases). CDR3 length equals 13 residues. CDR1 is SGHNT, CDR2 YYREEE, per germline (reference sequence). V lost 5 bases to trimming and J lost 7 bases, with 13 bases between them. CDR3 in amino acids: CASRASEKNEQFF. CDR3 in DNA: TGTGCCAGCAGGGCTAGCGAGAAGAATGAGCAGTTCTTC. The variable domain in full, completed from reference TRBV5-4 and TRBJ2-1, reads ETGVTQSPTHLIKTRGQQVTLRCSSQSGHNTVSWYQQALGQGPQFIFQYYREEENGRGNFPPRFSGLQFPNYSSELNVNALELDDSALYLCASRASEKNEQFFGPGTRLTVL.

CDR3 sequence reads: CASSMRGRAGANVLTF. The DNA for the CDR3 is TGTGCCAGTAGTATGAGGGGGAGAGCTGGGGCCAACGTCCTGACTTTC. The rearrangement links TRBV19 to TRBJ2-6, with a possible D match to TRBD1 (6 bases). CDR3 length equals 16 residues. CDR1 and CDR2 from the germline V gene are LNHDA and SQIVND (reference sequence). V was pared by 3 bases and J by 2 bases, with 11 bases between.

This clone is a singleton in its sample. V and J are TRBV18 and TRBJ1-1; D remains unclear. This CDR3 spans 13 amino acids. Germline V gene lookup returns CDR1 KGHSH and CDR2 LQKENI. Trimming took 6 bases from V and 1 from J, leaving 9 bases between them. The CDR3 DNA follows: TGTGCCAGCTCCCGAGAGGGGAACACTGAAGCTTTCTTT. This encodes CASSREGNTEAFF.

The chain carries TRBV5-1 and TRBJ2-1; D is possibly TRBD1 (5 bases). Germline V gives CDR1 SGHRS, CDR2 YFSETQ. V lost 0 bases, J lost 0 bases, and 10 bases lay in between. The CDR3 sequence is 16 residues long. The CDR3 bases are TGCGCCAGCAGCTTGGAGTCAGGGATCTCCTACAATGAGCAGTTCTTC. Translated, it gives CASSLESGISYNEQFF. Complete variable domain (other parts from reference TRBV5-1 and TRBJ2-1): KAGVTQTPRYLIKTRGQQVTLSCSPISGHRSVSWYQQTPGQGLQFLFEYFSETQRNKGNFPGRFSGRQFSNSRSEMNVSTLELGDSALYLCASSLESGISYNEQFFGPGTRLTVL.

This clone was found once. This chain uses TRBV4-1 with TRBJ2-7; TRBD1 is a possible D gene (5 bases). The V gene's germline CDR1 is MGHRA and CDR2 YSYEKL. The CDR3 is 15 amino acids. The V end lost 0 bases, the J end lost 1 base, and 10 bases lay between the germline ends. CDR3 residues: CASSQDRTGSYEQYF. Written as DNA, the CDR3 is TGCGCCAGCAGCCAAGATAGAACAGGATCCTACGAGCAGTACTTC.

V gene TRBV7-8 combines with J gene TRBJ1-2; 8 nucleotides align to TRBD1. The J segment lost 8 bases and the V segment lost 5 bases, leaving 13 bases of the junction unmatched. From germline, CDR1 is SGHVS and CDR2 FQNEAQ. This CDR3 has 15 residues. The CDR3 is CASSTRDRSRGGYTF. DNA of the CDR3: TGTGCCAGCAGCACTCGGGACAGGTCTCGAGGGGGCTACACCTTC.

The CDR3 sequence is CASSLDGTGGEKLFF. CDR3 DNA sequence: TGTGCCAGCAGCTTAGATGGGACAGGAGGCGAAAAACTGTTTTTT. V usage is TRBV7-9 and J usage is TRBJ1-4, with 8 bases fitting TRBD1. V dropped 1 base and J dropped 8; count of bases not matched to a gene: 6. Germline V gives CDR1 SEHNR, CDR2 FQNEAQ (reference sequence). The CDR3 is 15 residues long.

The chain employs TRBV10-3 and TRBJ2-5, with 8 bases that match TRBD2. The ends lost 8 bases at V and 5 bases at J; junction bases unmatched: 16. The CDR3 runs to 16 residues. Germline V gene data show CDR1 as ENHRY and CDR2 as SYGVKD. The CDR3 here is CAIGGLPGLGAETQYF. CDR3 bases: TGTGCCATCGGGGGGCTTCCGGGACTAGGGGCTGAGACCCAGTACTTC.

The V call is TRBV5-1, the J call TRBJ1-2, with 9 nucleotides matching TRBD1. V gave up 6 bases and J gave up 2 bases; unmatched junction bases: 5. Germline CDR1 and CDR2: SGHRS and YFSETQ. The CDR3 contains 14 residues. This CDR3 is CASKWGTGNYGYTF. The CDR3 DNA follows: TGCGCCAGCAAGTGGGGGACAGGGAACTATGGCTACACCTTC.

The V and J genes are TRBV6-5 and TRBJ2-7, with TRBD2 identical over 7 bases. V lost 6 bases to trimming and J lost 6 bases; unmatched junction nucleotides: 11. CDR1 is MNHEY and CDR2 is SVGAGI in the germline V gene. The CDR3 loop spans 14 amino acids. In DNA form, the CDR3 reads TGTGCCAGCAGAACCCTGGGGGGGGTCGGCGAGCAGTACTTC. Translating gives CASRTLGGVGEQYF.

The chain links TRBV7-2 to TRBJ2-7; 7 bases line up with TRBD1. The CDR3 extends over 15 amino acids. The V gene end was trimmed by 5 bases and the J gene end by 1 base; junction bases not matched to a gene: 8. Per germline, CDR1 SGHTA and CDR2 FQGNSA. CDR3 nucleotide sequence: TGTGCCAGCAGCAGAGGGACAGTAACATCCTACGAGCAGTACTTC. Amino acid sequence: CASSRGTVTSYEQYF.